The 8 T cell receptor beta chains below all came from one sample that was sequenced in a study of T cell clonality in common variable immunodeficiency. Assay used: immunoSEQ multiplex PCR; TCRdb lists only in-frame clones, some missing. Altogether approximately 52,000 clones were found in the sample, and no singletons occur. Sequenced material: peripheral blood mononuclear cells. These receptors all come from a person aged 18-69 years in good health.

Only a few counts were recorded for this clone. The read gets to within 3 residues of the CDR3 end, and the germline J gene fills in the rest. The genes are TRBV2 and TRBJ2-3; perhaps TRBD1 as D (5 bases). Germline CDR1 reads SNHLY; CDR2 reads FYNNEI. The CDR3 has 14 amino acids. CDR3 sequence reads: CASSGGRGNQPQYF. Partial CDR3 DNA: TGTGCCAGCAGTGGGGGAAGGGGCAATCAGCCG.

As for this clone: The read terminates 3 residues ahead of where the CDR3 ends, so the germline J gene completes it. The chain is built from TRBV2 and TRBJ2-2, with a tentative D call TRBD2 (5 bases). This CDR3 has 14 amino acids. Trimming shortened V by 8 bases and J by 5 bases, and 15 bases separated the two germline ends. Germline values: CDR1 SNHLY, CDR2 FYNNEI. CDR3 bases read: TGTGCCAGCGGCAGGTCGTCGGGGACCGGGGAG. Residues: CASGRSSGTGE. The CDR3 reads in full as CASGRSSGTGELFF.

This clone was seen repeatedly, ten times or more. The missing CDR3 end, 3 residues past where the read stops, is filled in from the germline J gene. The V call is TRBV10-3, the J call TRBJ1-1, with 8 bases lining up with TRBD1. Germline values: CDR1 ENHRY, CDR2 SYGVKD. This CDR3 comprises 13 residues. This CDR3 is CAIRDGTGLEAFF. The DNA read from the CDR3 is TGTGCCATCAGGGACGGGACAGGATTAGAA.

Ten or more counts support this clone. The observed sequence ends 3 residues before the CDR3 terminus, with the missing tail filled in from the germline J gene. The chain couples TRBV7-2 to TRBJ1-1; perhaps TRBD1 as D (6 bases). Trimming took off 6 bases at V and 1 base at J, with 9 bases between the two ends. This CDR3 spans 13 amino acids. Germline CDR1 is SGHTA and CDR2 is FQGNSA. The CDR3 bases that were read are TGTGCCAGCAGACGACAGGAGAACACTGAA. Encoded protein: CASRRQENTE. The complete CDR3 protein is CASRRQENTEAFF.

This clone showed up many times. CDR3 residues: CASTRDSDQETQYF. The part of the CDR3 DNA that was read is TGTGCCAGTACCCGGGACAGCGATCAAGAGACC. The chain has TRBV19 and TRBJ2-5; 7 positions match TRBD1. The read terminates 3 residues ahead of where the CDR3 ends, so the germline J gene completes it. CDR1 LNHDA and CDR2 SQIVND come from the germline V gene (reference sequence). Trimming at V came to 7 bases and at J to 2 bases, leaving 7 bases not matched to a gene. There are 14 residues in the CDR3. Variable domain in full (rest from reference TRBV19 and TRBJ2-5): DGGITQSPKYLFRKEGQNVTLSCEQNLNHDAMYWYRQDPGQGLRLIYYSQIVNDFQKGDIAEGYSVSREKKESFPLTVTSAQKNPTAFYLCASTRDSDQETQYFGPGTRLLVL.

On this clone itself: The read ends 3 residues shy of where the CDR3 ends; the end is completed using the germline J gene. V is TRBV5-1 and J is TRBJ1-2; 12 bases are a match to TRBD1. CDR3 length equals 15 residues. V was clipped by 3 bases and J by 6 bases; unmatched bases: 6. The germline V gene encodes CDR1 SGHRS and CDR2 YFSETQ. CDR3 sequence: CASSSGTGGRDGYTF. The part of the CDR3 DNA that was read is TGCGCCAGCAGCTCGGGGACAGGGGGCAGAGATGGC.

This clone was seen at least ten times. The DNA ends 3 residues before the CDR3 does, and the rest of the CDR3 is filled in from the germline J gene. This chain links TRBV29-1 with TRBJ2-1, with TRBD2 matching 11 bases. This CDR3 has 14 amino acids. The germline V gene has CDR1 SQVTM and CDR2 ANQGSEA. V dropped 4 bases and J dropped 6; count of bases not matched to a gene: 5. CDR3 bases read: TGCAGCGTTGGGATAGCGGGAGGGCCCAATGAG. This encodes CSVGIAGGPNE. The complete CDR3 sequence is CSVGIAGGPNEQFF.

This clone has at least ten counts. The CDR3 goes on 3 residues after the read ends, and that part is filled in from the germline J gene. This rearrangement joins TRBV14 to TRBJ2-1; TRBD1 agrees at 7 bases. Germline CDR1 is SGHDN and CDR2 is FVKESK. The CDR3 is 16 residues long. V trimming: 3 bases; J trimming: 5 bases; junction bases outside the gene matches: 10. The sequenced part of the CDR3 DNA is TGTGCCAGCAGCCAGTCGAGGGGGCTTAGGAACAATGAG. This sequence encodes CASSQSRGLRNNE. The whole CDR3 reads CASSQSRGLRNNEQFF.